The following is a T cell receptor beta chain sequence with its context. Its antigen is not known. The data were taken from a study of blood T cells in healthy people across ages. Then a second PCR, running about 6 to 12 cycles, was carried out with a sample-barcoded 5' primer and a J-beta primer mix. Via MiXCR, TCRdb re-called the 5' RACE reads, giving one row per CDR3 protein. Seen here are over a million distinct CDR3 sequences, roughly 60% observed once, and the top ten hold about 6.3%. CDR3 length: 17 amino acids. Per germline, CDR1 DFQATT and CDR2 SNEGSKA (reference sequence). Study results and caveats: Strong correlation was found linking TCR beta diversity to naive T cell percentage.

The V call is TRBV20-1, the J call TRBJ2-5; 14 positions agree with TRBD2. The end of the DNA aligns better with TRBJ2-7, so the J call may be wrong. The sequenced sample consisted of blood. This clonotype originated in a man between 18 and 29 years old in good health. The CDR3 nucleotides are TGCGGGCGCGTGGGACTAGCGGGGGAAGGCAGAACCAGCGAGCAGTACTTC. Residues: CGRVGLAGEGRTSEQYF.